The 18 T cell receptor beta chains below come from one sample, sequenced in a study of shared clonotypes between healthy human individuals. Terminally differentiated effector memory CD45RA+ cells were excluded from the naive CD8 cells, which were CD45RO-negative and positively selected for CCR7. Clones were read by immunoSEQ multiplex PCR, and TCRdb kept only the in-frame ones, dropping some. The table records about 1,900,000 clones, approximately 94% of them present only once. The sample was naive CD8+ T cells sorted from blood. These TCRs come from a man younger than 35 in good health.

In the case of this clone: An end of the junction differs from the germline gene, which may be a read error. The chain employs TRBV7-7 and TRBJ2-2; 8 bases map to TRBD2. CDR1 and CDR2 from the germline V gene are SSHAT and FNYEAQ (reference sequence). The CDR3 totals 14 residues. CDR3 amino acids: CASSSRLATGELFF. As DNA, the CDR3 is TGTGCTAGCAGCTCTAGACTAGCGACCGGGGAGCTGTTTTTT. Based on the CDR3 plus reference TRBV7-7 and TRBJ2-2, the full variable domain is GAGVSQSPRYKVTKRGQDVTLRCDPISSHATLYWYQQALGQGPEFLTYFNYEAQPDKSGLPSDRFSAERPEGSISTLTIQRTEQRDSAMYRCASSSRLATGELFFGEGSRLTVL.

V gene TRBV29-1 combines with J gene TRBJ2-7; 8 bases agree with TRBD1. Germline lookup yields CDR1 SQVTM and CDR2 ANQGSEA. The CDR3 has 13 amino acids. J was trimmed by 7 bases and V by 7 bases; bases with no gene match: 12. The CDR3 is CSAARQGAKEQYF. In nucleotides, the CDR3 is TGCAGCGCCGCTCGGCAGGGGGCAAAGGAGCAGTACTTC.

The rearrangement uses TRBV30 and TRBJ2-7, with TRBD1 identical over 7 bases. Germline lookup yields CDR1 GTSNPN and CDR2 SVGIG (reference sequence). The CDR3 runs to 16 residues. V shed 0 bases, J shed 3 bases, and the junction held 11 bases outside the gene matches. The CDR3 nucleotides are TGTGCCTGGAGTGTACCCCCGCGACAGGGTCACTACGAGCAGTACTTC. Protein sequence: CAWSVPPRQGHYEQYF.

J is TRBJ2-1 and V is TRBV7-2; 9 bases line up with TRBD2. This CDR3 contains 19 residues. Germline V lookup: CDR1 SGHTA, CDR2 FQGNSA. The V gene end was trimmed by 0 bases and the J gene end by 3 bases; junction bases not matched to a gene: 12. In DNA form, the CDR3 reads TGTGCCAGCAGCTTAGCGAGCCCTAGCGGGGCCCTTTACTACAATGAGCAGTTCTTC. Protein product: CASSLASPSGALYYNEQFF.

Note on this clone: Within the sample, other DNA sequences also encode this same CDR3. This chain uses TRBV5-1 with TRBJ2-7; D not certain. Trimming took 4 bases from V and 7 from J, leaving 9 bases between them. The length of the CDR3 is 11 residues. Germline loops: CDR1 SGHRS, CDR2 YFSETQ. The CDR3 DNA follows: TGCGCCAGCAGCCTGCTGGGGGAGCAGTACTTC. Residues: CASSLLGEQYF.

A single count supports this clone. The CDR3 nucleotides are TGTGCCAGTAGTATTGGGCAGACTAACTATGGCTACACCTTC. The encoded protein is CASSIGQTNYGYTF. This chain links TRBV19 with TRBJ1-2; D uncertain. V lost 3 bases and J 0 bases, leaving 8 bases between the germline ends. CDR1 and CDR2 from the germline V gene are LNHDA and SQIVND (reference sequence). The CDR3 has 14 amino acids.

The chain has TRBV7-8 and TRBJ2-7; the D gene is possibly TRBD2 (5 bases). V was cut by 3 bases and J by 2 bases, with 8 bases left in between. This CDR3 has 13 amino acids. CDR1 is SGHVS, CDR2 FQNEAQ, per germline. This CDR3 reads CASSLEVPYEQYF. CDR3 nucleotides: TGTGCCAGCAGCTTGGAGGTCCCCTACGAGCAGTACTTC.

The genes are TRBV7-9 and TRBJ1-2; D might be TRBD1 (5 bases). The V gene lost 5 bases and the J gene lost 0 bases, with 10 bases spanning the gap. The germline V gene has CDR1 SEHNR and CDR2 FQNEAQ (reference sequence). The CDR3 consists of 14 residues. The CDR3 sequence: CASSPTGPNYGYTF. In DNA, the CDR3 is TGTGCCAGCAGCCCAACAGGACCTAACTATGGCTACACCTTC.

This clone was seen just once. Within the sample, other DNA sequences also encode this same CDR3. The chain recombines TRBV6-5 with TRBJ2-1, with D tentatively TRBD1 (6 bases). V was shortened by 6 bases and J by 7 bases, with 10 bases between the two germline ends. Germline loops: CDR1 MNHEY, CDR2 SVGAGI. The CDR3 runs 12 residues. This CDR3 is CASSLRGNEQFF. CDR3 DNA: TGTGCCAGCAGCCTCAGGGGAAATGAGCAGTTCTTC.

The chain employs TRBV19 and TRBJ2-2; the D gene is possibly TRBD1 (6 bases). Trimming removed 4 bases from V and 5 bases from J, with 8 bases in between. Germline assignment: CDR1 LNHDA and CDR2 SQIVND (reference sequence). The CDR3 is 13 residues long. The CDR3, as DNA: TGTGCCAGTAGTACAGACAGGACCGGGGAGCTGTTTTTT. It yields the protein CASSTDRTGELFF.

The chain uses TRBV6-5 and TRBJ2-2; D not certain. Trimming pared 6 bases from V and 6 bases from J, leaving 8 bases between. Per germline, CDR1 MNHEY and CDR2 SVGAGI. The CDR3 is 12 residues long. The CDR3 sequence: CASSQVAGELFF. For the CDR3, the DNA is TGTGCCAGCAGCCAGGTTGCCGGGGAGCTGTTTTTT.

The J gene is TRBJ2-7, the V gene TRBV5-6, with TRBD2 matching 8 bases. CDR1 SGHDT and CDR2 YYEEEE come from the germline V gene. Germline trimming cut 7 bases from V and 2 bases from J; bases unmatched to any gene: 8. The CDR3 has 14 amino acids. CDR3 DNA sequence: TGTGCCAGCCACCTAAGCGGGGGCACCTACGAGCAGTACTTC. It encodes CASHLSGGTYEQYF. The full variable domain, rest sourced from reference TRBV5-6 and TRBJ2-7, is DAGVTQSPTHLIKTRGQQVTLRCSPKSGHDTVSWYQQALGQGPQFIFQYYEEEERQRGNFPDRFSGHQFPNYSSELNVNALLLGDSALYLCASHLSGGTYEQYFGPGTRLTVT.

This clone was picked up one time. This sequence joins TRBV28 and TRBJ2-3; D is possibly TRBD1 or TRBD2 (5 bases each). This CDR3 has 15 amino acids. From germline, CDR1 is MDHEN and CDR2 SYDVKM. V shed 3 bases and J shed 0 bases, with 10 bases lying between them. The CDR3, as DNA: TGTGCCAGCAGTTTCCGTGGGGACAGCACAGATACGCAGTATTTT. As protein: CASSFRGDSTDTQYF.

CDR3 protein: CASSLLAPGGHGNTIYF. In DNA, the CDR3 is TGTGCCAGCAGTCTACTCGCCCCAGGGGGACATGGAAACACCATATATTTT. This rearrangement joins TRBV27 to TRBJ1-3; 7 positions agree with TRBD1. Per germline, CDR1 MNHEY and CDR2 SMNVEV (reference sequence). CDR3 size: 17 residues. V lost 5 bases, J lost 3 bases, and 13 bases stayed unmatched.

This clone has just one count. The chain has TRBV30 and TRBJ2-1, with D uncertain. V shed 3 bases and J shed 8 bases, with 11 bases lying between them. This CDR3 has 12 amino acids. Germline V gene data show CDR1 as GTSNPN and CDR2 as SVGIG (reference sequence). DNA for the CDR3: TGTGCCTGGAGCCCGACCCTCTATGAGCAGTTCTTC. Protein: CAWSPTLYEQFF.

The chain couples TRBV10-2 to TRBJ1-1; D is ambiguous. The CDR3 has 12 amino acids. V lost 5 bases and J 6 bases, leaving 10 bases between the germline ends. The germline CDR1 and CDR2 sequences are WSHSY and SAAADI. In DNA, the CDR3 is TGCGCCAGCAGTTATCAGGAACCTGAAGCTTTCTTT. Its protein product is CASSYQEPEAFF.

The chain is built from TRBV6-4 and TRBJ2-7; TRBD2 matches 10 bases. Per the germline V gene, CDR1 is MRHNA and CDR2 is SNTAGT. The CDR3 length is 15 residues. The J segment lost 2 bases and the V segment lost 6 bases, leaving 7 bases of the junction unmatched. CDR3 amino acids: CASRSSTSGPYEQYF. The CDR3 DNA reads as TGTGCCAGCAGATCATCGACTAGCGGGCCCTACGAGCAGTACTTC.

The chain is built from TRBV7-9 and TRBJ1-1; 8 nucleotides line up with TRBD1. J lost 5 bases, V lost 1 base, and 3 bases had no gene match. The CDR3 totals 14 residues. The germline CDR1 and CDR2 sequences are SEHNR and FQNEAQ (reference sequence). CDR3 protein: CASSLVRGQTEAFF. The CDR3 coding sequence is TGTGCCAGCAGCTTAGTCAGGGGGCAAACTGAAGCTTTCTTT.